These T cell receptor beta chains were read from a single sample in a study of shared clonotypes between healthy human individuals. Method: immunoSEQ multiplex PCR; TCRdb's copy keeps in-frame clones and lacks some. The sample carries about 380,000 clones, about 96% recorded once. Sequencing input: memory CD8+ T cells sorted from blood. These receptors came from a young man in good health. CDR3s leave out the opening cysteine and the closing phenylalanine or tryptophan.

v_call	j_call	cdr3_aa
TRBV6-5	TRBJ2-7	ASAGTGGTYEQY
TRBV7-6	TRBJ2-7	ASSWTSGSEQY
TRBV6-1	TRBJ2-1	ASSERTSGQQF
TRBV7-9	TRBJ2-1	ASSLYLAGNNEQF
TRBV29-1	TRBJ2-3	SVVGGSTDTQY
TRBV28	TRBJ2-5	ASSQGPGAFKETQY
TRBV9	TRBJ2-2	ASSVNPLRHGSTGELF
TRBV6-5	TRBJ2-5	ASATGEETQY
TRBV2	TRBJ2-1	ASTPTGTSGSKF
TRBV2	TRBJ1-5	ASSFRTGLGSNQPQH
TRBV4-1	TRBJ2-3	ASSQTSGRTDTQY
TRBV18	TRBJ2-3	ASSPMMADTQY
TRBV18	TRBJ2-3	ASSPSPSGTDTRY
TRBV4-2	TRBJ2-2	ASSQDGLVNTGELF
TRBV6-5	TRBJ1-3	ASSYSKRVSGNTIY
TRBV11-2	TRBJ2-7	ASSVGGAGSYEQY
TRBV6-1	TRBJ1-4	ASSGQGMVEKLF
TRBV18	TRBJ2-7	ASSAGSYEQY
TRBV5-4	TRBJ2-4	ASSLLAGTKNIQY
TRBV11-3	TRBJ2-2	ASSFDSTGELF
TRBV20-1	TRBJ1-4	SASAYEKLF
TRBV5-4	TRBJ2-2	ASSFPTGGRPSGELF
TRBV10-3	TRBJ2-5	AISEVSSGRKETQY
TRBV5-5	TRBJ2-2	ASSWSPTGELF
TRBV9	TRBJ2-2	ASSVARTGRAGELF